This passage covers 10 T cell receptor beta chains from one sample sequenced in a study of blood T cell repertoires in COVID-19. The protocol was immunoSEQ multiplex PCR, while the TCRdb copy is restricted to in-frame clones and leaves out a portion. The sample records 100,000 or so clones, about nine tenths being singletons. Sequencing used peripheral blood. These receptors were collected from a woman between 45 and 65 years old with COVID-19, enrolled during active disease.

On this clone itself: Other DNA sequences from this sample encode an identical CDR3 as well. The rearrangement links TRBV5-1 to TRBJ1-1; D is undetermined. Germline CDR1 and CDR2: SGHRS and YFSETQ. This CDR3 is 12 amino acids long. V lost 0 bases to trimming and J lost 10 bases, with 10 bases between them. As DNA, the CDR3 is TGCGCCAGCAGCTTGGCCGGGGTTGGAGCTTTCTTT. Translation: CASSLAGVGAFF.

The rearrangement links TRBV27 to TRBJ1-5; 9 positions agree with TRBD1. The V and J ends lost 6 bases and 4 bases, in that order; junction bases with no gene match: 10. CDR3 length: 16 amino acids. CDR1 and CDR2 (germline): MNHEY, SMNVEV (reference sequence). This chain's CDR3 is CASRAPGQGSNQPQHF. The DNA of the CDR3 is TGTGCCAGCAGGGCCCCGGGACAGGGTTCGAATCAGCCCCAGCATTTT.

The chain combines TRBV28 with TRBJ2-1; D gene ambiguous. V lost 6 bases to trimming and J lost 1 base, with 10 bases between them. The germline gives CDR1 MDHEN, CDR2 SYDVKM. The CDR3 is 14 amino acids. In nucleotides, the CDR3 is TGTGCCAGCAGCCCCCCGACTTCCTACAATGAGCAGTTCTTC. Protein: CASSPPTSYNEQFF.

The V and J genes are TRBV6-5 and TRBJ2-2, with 7 positions matching TRBD1. The V gene end was trimmed by 6 bases and the J gene end by 2 bases; junction bases not matched to a gene: 3. In germline, CDR1 is MNHEY, CDR2 SVGAGI. CDR3 length equals 14 residues. As DNA, the CDR3 is TGTGCCAGCAGGAGACAGGGCAACACCGGGGAGCTGTTTTTT. Translated, it gives CASRRQGNTGELFF.

V and J are TRBV19 and TRBJ1-6; possibly TRBD1 for D (6 bases). The germline CDR1 and CDR2 sequences are LNHDA and SQIVND (reference sequence). V lost 7 bases and J 10 bases, leaving 17 bases between the germline ends. The CDR3 is made up of 14 amino acids. The CDR3 protein is CASTFTGKGSPLHF. The CDR3 DNA follows: TGTGCCAGTACCTTTACAGGGAAAGGCTCACCCCTCCACTTT. The whole variable domain, filled in from reference TRBV19 and TRBJ1-6, reads DGGITQSPKYLFRKEGQNVTLSCEQNLNHDAMYWYRQDPGQGLRLIYYSQIVNDFQKGDIAEGYSVSREKKESFPLTVTSAQKNPTAFYLCASTFTGKGSPLHFGNGTRLTVT.

The V call is TRBV5-1, the J call TRBJ2-2; possible D gene TRBD1, 6 bases. Germline CDR1 SGHRS, CDR2 YFSETQ. Trimming left V 1 base short and J 5 bases short, with 12 bases between. The CDR3 runs to 15 residues. CDR3 nucleotides: TGCGCCAGCAGCTTGACAGGGAAGTCGACCGGGGAGCTGTTTTTT. The encoded protein is CASSLTGKSTGELFF.

V usage is TRBV9 and J usage is TRBJ1-1; possibly TRBD1 for D (5 bases). CDR3 length equals 16 residues. Germline V gives CDR1 SGDLS, CDR2 YYNGEE. Deletions cut 3 bases from V and 2 bases from J, with 17 bases between. CDR3 coding DNA: TGTGCCAGCAGCGCCTCATACAAGGGACTTAACACTGAAGCTTTCTTT. Translating gives CASSASYKGLNTEAFF.

CDR3 sequence: CASSFSTGNQPQHF. The CDR3 DNA sequence: TGTGCCAGCAGCTTCAGCACAGGGAATCAGCCCCAGCATTTT. The chain employs TRBV7-8 and TRBJ1-5; D perhaps matches TRBD1 (6 bases). This CDR3 comprises 14 residues. V lost 3 bases and J 4 bases, leaving 10 bases between the germline ends. From germline, CDR1 is SGHVS and CDR2 FQNEAQ.

The chain uses TRBV27 and TRBJ1-2, with D unclear. CDR1 and CDR2 (germline): MNHEY, SMNVEV (reference sequence). The CDR3 totals 13 residues. Trimming shortened V by 5 bases and J by 4 bases, and 11 bases separated the two germline ends. The CDR3 bases are TGTGCCAGCAGTATTACAGCCATCTATGGCTACACCTTC. It encodes CASSITAIYGYTF.

The chain has TRBV10-2 and TRBJ1-6; D is unclear. Trimming cost V 8 bases and J 7 bases, with 9 bases left between them. CDR1 and CDR2 (germline): WSHSY, SAAADI. The CDR3 length is 12 residues. The CDR3 DNA reads TGCGCCAGCGCCGGAGAGAATTCACCCCTCCACTTT. It yields the protein CASAGENSPLHF.